The clone carrying this T cell receptor (beta chain) was seen a few times. Germline CDR1 is LNHNV and CDR2 is YYDKDF (reference sequence). The CDR3 consists of 15 residues. V shed 3 bases and J shed 2 bases, with 13 bases lying between them. This sample was taken from a study of shared clonotypes between healthy human individuals. Clones were read by immunoSEQ multiplex PCR, and TCRdb kept only the in-frame ones, dropping some. The sample includes about 450,000 clones, 79% seen only once; the top ten take roughly 12%. The sequencing sample was made of PBMCs. The clonotype was recovered from a woman between 35 and 50 years old in good health. Some clones in this sample may be carry-over from other donors' samples. J is TRBJ1-1 and V is TRBV15, with TRBD1 as a possible D gene (6 bases). The CDR3, as DNA: TGTGCCACCAGCAGGGCACAGGGAGGAAACACTGAAGCTTTCTTT. Translation gives CATSRAQGGNTEAFF.